Each of the 26 T cell receptor beta chains below was sequenced from the same sample in a study of blood T cell repertoires in COVID-19. Sequencing was performed with immunoSEQ multiplex PCR; in TCRdb, only in-frame clones are kept and a portion is missing. This sample has 140,000 to 150,000 clones, with more than 75% found just once. The specimen sequenced was PBMCs or T cells enriched from blood (not recorded which). These receptors were obtained from a man between 60 and 70 years old who had recovered from COVID-19.

V usage is TRBV25-1 and J usage is TRBJ2-3, with TRBD2 matching 7 bases. V lost 6 bases and J lost 4; bases outside the gene matches: 7. The CDR3 length is 14 residues. Germline assignment: CDR1 MGHDK and CDR2 SYGVNS. The CDR3 nucleotides read TGTGCCAGCAGCCCCCGAGCGGGATCAGATACGCAGTATTTT. It yields the protein CASSPRAGSDTQYF.

This clone appeared once. V usage is TRBV14 and J usage is TRBJ2-7; D is perhaps TRBD1 (5 bases). The germline V gene encodes CDR1 SGHDN and CDR2 FVKESK. Trimming took off 2 bases at V and 2 bases at J, with 16 bases between the two ends. The CDR3 covers 16 residues. The CDR3 nucleotides are TGTGCCAGCAGCCAAACGGACACATCCGCCGCCTACGAGCAGTACTTC. This codes for CASSQTDTSAAYEQYF.

This rearrangement joins TRBV30 to TRBJ1-1; a weak D match, TRBD1 (6 bases). This CDR3 spans 15 amino acids. The V end was cut by 3 bases, the J end by 5 bases, with 19 bases between. Germline V gene sequence: CDR1 GTSNPN, CDR2 SVGIG (reference sequence). Here the CDR3 DNA reads TGTGCCTGGAGCCTAACCCGGCAGGGGAAGACTGAAGCTTTCTTT. Amino acid sequence: CAWSLTRQGKTEAFF. Full variable domain (outside the CDR3, taken from reference TRBV30 and TRBJ1-1): SQTIHQWPATLVQPVGSPLSLECTVEGTSNPNLYWYRQAAGRGLQLLFYSVGIGQISSEVPQNLSASRPQDRQFILSSKKLLLSDSGFYLCAWSLTRQGKTEAFFGQGTRLTVV.

V usage is TRBV2 and J usage is TRBJ1-4; 8 nucleotides line up with TRBD1. The CDR3 length is 17 residues. The V gene's germline CDR1 is SNHLY and CDR2 FYNNEI. Trimming took 6 bases from V and 7 from J; bases not matched to a gene: 16. CDR3 loop: CASRPSLGQGEIEKLFF. The CDR3 DNA is TGTGCCAGCAGACCGTCCCTCGGACAGGGCGAAATTGAAAAACTGTTTTTT.

The rearrangement joins TRBV2 to TRBJ1-2; D gene unclear. The V and J ends lost 5 bases and 5 bases respectively, with 9 bases between them. CDR3 length equals 12 residues. From germline, CDR1 is SNHLY and CDR2 FYNNEI. The CDR3 loop is CASSPPGYGYTF. Written as DNA, the CDR3 is TGTGCCAGCAGTCCCCCCGGGTATGGCTACACCTTC.

The rearrangement links TRBV20-1 to TRBJ2-7; a weak D match, TRBD1 (6 bases). Trimming took 5 bases from V and 11 from J, leaving 13 bases between them. The CDR3 is 10 residues long. Germline loops: CDR1 DFQATT, CDR2 SNEGSKA (reference sequence). The DNA for the CDR3 is TGCAGTGCTGTAAAGGGACATAAGTACTTC. It is translated as CSAVKGHKYF.

The rearrangement links TRBV19 to TRBJ1-5, with 9 bases fitting TRBD1. V trimming: 1 base; J trimming: 9 bases; junction bases outside the gene matches: 4. Per germline, CDR1 LNHDA and CDR2 SQIVND (reference sequence). This CDR3 spans 14 amino acids. The CDR3 bases are TGTGCCAGTAGTATAGTGGGGACAGGGATGCCCCAGCATTTT. Translating it yields CASSIVGTGMPQHF.

In regard to this clone: Germline is not matched at one junction end, which may reflect a read error. The V and J genes are TRBV7-7 and TRBJ2-5, with D perhaps matching TRBD2 (7 bases). CDR1 is SSHAT and CDR2 is FNYEAQ in the germline V gene (reference sequence). The CDR3 has 15 residues. The CDR3 region is CASSSGAGVAETQYF. The CDR3 bases are TGTGCTAGCAGCTCGGGGGCGGGAGTAGCAGAGACCCAGTACTTC.

The chain joins TRBV3-1 (or the pseudogene TRBV3-2) to TRBJ1-2; 10 bases map to TRBD1. The junction had 2 bases not matched to a gene; V was cut back by 1 base and J by 3 bases. CDR1 is LGHDT and CDR2 is YNNKEL in the germline V gene (reference sequence). The CDR3 extends over 15 amino acids. CDR3 sequence (DNA): TGTGCCAGCAGCCAAGGACAGGGGGCTGACTATGGCTACACCTTC. It encodes CASSQGQGADYGYTF.

This clone occurred a few times. The chain combines TRBV24-1 with TRBJ2-2; TRBD1 agrees at 7 bases. CDR3 length equals 14 residues. Looked up from germline, CDR1 is KGHDR and CDR2 is SFDVKD. J gave up 5 bases and V 10 bases, and 9 bases lay outside the gene matches. This chain's CDR3 is CATDEGAGTGELFF. DNA for the CDR3: TGTGCCACGGATGAGGGGGCCGGAACCGGGGAGCTGTTTTTT.

The chain is built from TRBV27 and TRBJ1-2, with D maybe TRBD1 (5 bases). The germline V gene has CDR1 MNHEY and CDR2 SMNVEV (reference sequence). The CDR3 totals 15 residues. V was pared by 6 bases and J by 4 bases, with 18 bases between. CDR3 bases: TGTGCCAGCAGGGGACTGTTGGTATCCGGCTATGGCTACACCTTC. It specifies CASRGLLVSGYGYTF.

The V and J genes are TRBV19 and TRBJ1-2; D unresolved. Looked up from germline, CDR1 is LNHDA and CDR2 is SQIVND (reference sequence). The V and J ends lost 8 bases and 0 bases respectively, with 13 bases between them. This CDR3 region has 14 residues. In DNA, the CDR3 is TGTGCCAGTGGCGGCAGGAGGGCTAACTATGGCTACACCTTC. Its protein is CASGGRRANYGYTF.

The J gene is TRBJ1-2, the V gene TRBV27, with D unresolved. This CDR3 is 14 amino acids long. V lost 5 bases, J lost 0 bases, and 10 bases lay in between. CDR1 is MNHEY and CDR2 is SMNVEV in the germline V gene (reference sequence). Written as DNA, the CDR3 is TGTGCCAGCAGTATGACAAGAGCTAACTATGGCTACACCTTC. Protein: CASSMTRANYGYTF.

This clone was found a few times. The V and J genes are TRBV28 and TRBJ1-2; tentatively, D is TRBD1 (5 bases). Germline values: CDR1 MDHEN, CDR2 SYDVKM. The CDR3 consists of 15 residues. The ends were cut back, 2 bases at V and 4 bases at J, with 14 bases in the middle. CDR3 DNA: TGTGCCAGCAGTTTAGGCCCAGGGTCGGGCTATGGCTACACCTTC. It codes for CASSLGPGSGYGYTF.

The V gene is TRBV7-9, the J gene TRBJ2-3, with D maybe TRBD1 (5 bases). CDR3 length: 17 amino acids. Trimming left V 4 bases short and J 0 bases short, with 17 bases between. Germline V gene lookup returns CDR1 SEHNR and CDR2 FQNEAQ (reference sequence). DNA of the CDR3: TGTGCCAGCAGCTCCTACTCAGGGTTAGGGAGCACAGATACGCAGTATTTT. It codes for CASSSYSGLGSTDTQYF.

V is TRBV15 and J is TRBJ1-5; D possibly corresponds to TRBD1 (5 bases). There are 14 residues in the CDR3. The V and J ends lost 2 bases and 2 bases respectively, with 7 bases between them. The V gene's germline CDR1 is LNHNV and CDR2 YYDKDF (reference sequence). CDR3 nucleotide sequence: TGTGCCACCAGCAGACAGGGTGGCAATCAGCCCCAGCATTTT. It specifies CATSRQGGNQPQHF. The full variable domain, in which reference TRBV15 and TRBJ1-5 provide the parts outside the CDR3, is DAMVIQNPRYQVTQFGKPVTLSCSQTLNHNVMYWYQQKSSQAPKLLFHYYDKDFNNEADTPDNFQSRRPNTSFCFLDIRSPGLGDTAMYLCATSRQGGNQPQHFGDGTRLSIL.

This clone was recorded only once. V gene TRBV11-2 combines with J gene TRBJ2-7; no definite D call. The ends were cut back, 5 bases at V and 2 bases at J, with 13 bases in the middle. The CDR3 consists of 14 residues. Germline V gene lookup returns CDR1 SGHAT and CDR2 FQNNGV. The DNA for the CDR3 is TGTGCCAGCAGCCCCCTTGCGCCAACCTACGAGCAGTACTTC. Amino acid sequence: CASSPLAPTYEQYF.

V is TRBV18 and J is TRBJ2-6, with D possibly matching TRBD2 (5 bases). V lost 3 bases to trimming and J lost 4 bases, with 13 bases between them. CDR1 and CDR2 (germline): KGHSH, LQKENI. CDR3 length: 16 amino acids. CDR3 nucleotides: TGTGCCAGCTCACCCCCTTCCGGGGTCGGGGCCAACGTCCTGACTTTC. Its protein product is CASSPPSGVGANVLTF. The full variable domain, with the rest looked up from reference TRBV18 and TRBJ2-6, is NAGVMQNPRHLVRRRGQEARLRCSPMKGHSHVYWYRQLPEEGLKFMVYLQKENIIDESGMPKERFSAEFPKEGPSILRIQQVVRGDSAAYFCASSPPSGVGANVLTFGAGSRLTVL.

The rearrangement uses TRBV7-9 and TRBJ2-2; D remains unclear. Trimming pared 5 bases from V and 8 bases from J, leaving 12 bases between. CDR3 size: 13 residues. Per germline, CDR1 SEHNR and CDR2 FQNEAQ (reference sequence). The CDR3 DNA reads TGTGCCAGCAGCCAGGATATCCAAGGGGAGCTGTTTTTT. Translated: CASSQDIQGELFF.

The sample holds a few counts of this clone. V and J are TRBV5-4 and TRBJ2-5; D is unclear. The CDR3 runs to 15 residues. The germline gives CDR1 SGHNT, CDR2 YYREEE (reference sequence). V was clipped by 0 bases and J by 1 base, with 10 bases between them. CDR3 sequence reads: CASSLVPESQETQYF. The CDR3 DNA reads TGTGCCAGCAGCTTGGTTCCCGAGAGCCAAGAGACCCAGTACTTC.

V gene TRBV7-9 combines with J gene TRBJ2-7; D uncertain. The V gene's germline CDR1 is SEHNR and CDR2 FQNEAQ (reference sequence). V lost 2 bases and J 2 bases, leaving 4 bases between the germline ends. This CDR3 region has 12 residues. Written as DNA, the CDR3 is TGTGCCAGCAGCTTATTTACCTACGAGCAGTACTTC. Residues: CASSLFTYEQYF.

The genes are TRBV27 and TRBJ1-1; D unclear. Germline CDR1 reads MNHEY; CDR2 reads SMNVEV (reference sequence). This CDR3 spans 16 amino acids. Trimming pared 6 bases from V and 4 bases from J, leaving 21 bases between. As DNA, the CDR3 is TGTGCCAGCAGCCTATTCCCCACGGCGAGGAGCACTGAAGCTTTCTTT. It is translated as CASSLFPTARSTEAFF.

V gene TRBV24-1 combines with J gene TRBJ2-1; D may be TRBD2 (5 bases). Germline loops: CDR1 KGHDR, CDR2 SFDVKD. Trimming cost V 7 bases and J 6 bases, with 12 bases left between them. This CDR3 is 13 amino acids long. The chain's CDR3 is CATSGTSVNEQFF. DNA of the CDR3: TGTGCCACCAGCGGAACTAGTGTCAATGAGCAGTTCTTC.

On this clone itself: Other DNA sequences in this sample translate to the same CDR3. The rearrangement links TRBV24-1 to TRBJ2-5, with 8 bases fitting TRBD1. Looked up from germline, CDR1 is KGHDR and CDR2 is SFDVKD. This CDR3 comprises 15 residues. Germline trimming cut 2 bases from V and 4 bases from J; bases unmatched to any gene: 5. CDR3 residues: CATSDSTGAGETQYF. In DNA form, the CDR3 reads TGTGCCACCAGTGATTCGACAGGGGCCGGAGAGACCCAGTACTTC.

The chain uses TRBV10-2 and TRBJ2-7, with a weak D call TRBD1 (6 bases). The V and J ends lost 7 bases and 5 bases respectively, with 15 bases between them. The CDR3 has 13 amino acids. Germline V gene data show CDR1 as WSHSY and CDR2 as SAAADI. The CDR3: CASTPRQDDEQYF. The CDR3 DNA follows: TGCGCCAGCACCCCCCGACAGGACGACGAGCAGTACTTC.

The V gene is TRBV19, the J gene TRBJ1-5; D is perhaps TRBD1 (6 bases). The CDR3 sequence is 13 residues long. CDR1 LNHDA and CDR2 SQIVND come from the germline V gene (reference sequence). V was pared by 5 bases and J by 5 bases, with 10 bases between. In DNA, the CDR3 is TGTGCCAGTAGTCTGGACAGTTATCAGCCCCAGCATTTT. Translated, it gives CASSLDSYQPQHF.